This T cell receptor (beta chain) was retrieved from a study of somatic mutations in cytotoxic T cells in rheumatoid arthritis. Study-level findings and limits: Unlike healthy controls, rheumatoid arthritis patients had CD8+ clonality that increased with age.

This clone has a single count. Its specificity is unknown. Magnetic beads with positive selection isolated CD4+ and CD8+ fractions, whose purity was verified by flow cytometry. Clones were read by immunoSEQ multiplex PCR, and TCRdb kept only the in-frame ones, dropping some. The sample lists about 23,000 clones; approximately 81% were seen once. Sequencing was carried out using CD8+ T cells sorted from blood. The clonotype originates from an adult with rheumatoid arthritis.

In nucleotides, the CDR3 is TGTGCCAGCATGAAGGTTGAACACACCGGGGAGCTGTTTTTT. It yields the protein CASMKVEHTGELFF. V usage is TRBV7-9 and J usage is TRBJ2-2; D gene ambiguous. This CDR3 region has 14 residues. Trimming removed 7 bases from V and 3 bases from J, with 12 bases in between. Germline V CDR1 and CDR2: SEHNR, FQNEAQ (reference sequence).